A selection of T cell receptor beta chains follows, all from one sample in a study of T cells in Graves' hyperthyroidism and ophthalmopathy. TCRdb reprocessed the multiplex PCR reads with MiXCR, giving one entry per CDR3 protein. The sample carries about 640,000 distinct CDR3 sequences, roughly 15% recorded once. Material for sequencing was blood. The origin of the receptors is a woman aged 45-60 years with Graves' ophthalmopathy. The CDR3 runs from the conserved cysteine through the conserved F or W. D genes are given only for firm matches. Expanded clones get a size class; other rows say once, few or many, or leave the size out.

J gene	D gene	CDR3 length	V gene	clone size	CDR3 protein	CDR3 DNA
TRBJ1-5	-	14	TRBV11-2	many	CASSLGPINQPQHF	TGTGCCAGCAGCTTAGGGCCCATAAATCAGCCCCAGCATTTT
TRBJ1-1	-	16	TRBV4-3	-	CASSYYVQGGGTEAFF	TGCGCCAGCAGCTACTACGTACAGGGAGGGGGGACTGAAGCTTTCTTT
TRBJ2-1	-	15	TRBV3-1	-	CASSQDLLVGNEQFF	TGTGCCAGCAGCCAAGATCTGTTGGTGGGTAATGAGCAGTTCTTC
TRBJ1-5	-	13	TRBV6-2/TRBV6-3	many	CASSRGFNQPQHF	TGTGCCAGCAGTCGTGGGTTCAATCAGCCCCAGCATTTT
TRBJ2-1	TRBD1	17	TRBV27	many	CASRPKLGQGGWNEQFF	TGTGCCAGCAGGCCAAAATTGGGACAGGGCGGTTGGAATGAGCAGTTCTTC
TRBJ2-7	-	14	TRBV10-3	many	CAISDEVVSYEQYF	TGTGCCATCAGTGATGAGGTAGTATCCTACGAGCAGTACTTC
TRBJ2-7	-	14	TRBV10-3	many	CAISQGIETYEQYF	TGTGCCATCAGTCAGGGAATCGAAACCTACGAGCAGTACTTC
TRBJ2-7	TRBD1	15	TRBV24-1	-	CATSEEGAGGFEQYF	TGTGCCACCAGTGAGGAGGGAGCAGGGGGCTTCGAGCAGTACTTC
TRBJ2-7	TRBD1	15	TRBV12-3/TRBV12-4	few	CASSQDRVISYEQYF	TGTGCCAGCAGTCAGGACAGGGTCATCTCCTACGAGCAGTACTTC
TRBJ2-7	TRBD1	17	TRBV14	few	CASSQLDRSGFLGEQYF	TGTGCCAGCAGCCAATTGGACAGGTCCGGATTTTTGGGCGAGCAGTACTTC
TRBJ1-2	-	12	TRBV28	-	CASSRGEYGYTF	TGTGCCAGCAGTCGAGGGGAGTATGGCTACACCTTC
TRBJ2-2	-	13	TRBV29-1	-	CSDRERANGELFF	TGCAGCGATCGGGAGCGGGCAAACGGGGAGCTGTTTTTT
TRBJ1-5	-	14	TRBV6-2/TRBV6-3	-	CASSIGSLNQPQHF	TGTGCCAGCAGTATCGGATCGTTGAATCAGCCCCAGCATTTT
TRBJ2-5	-	12	TRBV20-1	many	CSASVGMETQYF	TGCAGTGCTAGCGTTGGTATGGAGACCCAGTACTTC
TRBJ2-3	TRBD2	17	TRBV5-1	-	CASSPDLAGGNTDTQYF	TGCGCCAGCTCCCCCGATCTAGCGGGAGGGAACACAGATACGCAGTATTTT
TRBJ2-7	-	16	TRBV18	many	CASSPRIGSGSYEQYF	TGTGCCAGCTCACCACGTATCGGGAGTGGTTCCTACGAGCAGTACTTC
TRBJ1-5	-	13	TRBV20-1	many	CSAREGENQPQHF	TGCAGTGCTAGAGAGGGCGAGAATCAGCCCCAGCATTTT
TRBJ1-2	-	15	TRBV13	few	CASSLGSAINYGYTF	TGTGCCAGCAGCTTAGGCTCAGCGATAAACTATGGCTACACCTTC
TRBJ2-1	TRBD2	17	TRBV18	-	CASSPTAGGPLDNEQFF	TGTGCCAGCTCACCAACCGCGGGAGGGCCGCTTGATAATGAGCAGTTCTTC
TRBJ2-7	-	13	TRBV10-3	-	CAINESILDEQYF	TGTGCCATCAATGAGTCGATATTGGACGAGCAGTACTTC
TRBJ2-7	-	13	TRBV5-1	many	CASSLATDYEQYF	TGCGCCAGCAGCTTGGCGACAGACTACGAGCAGTACTTC
TRBJ2-7	TRBD2	11	TRBV30	-	CARSGSYEQYF	TGTGCCCGTAGCGGGAGCTACGAGCAGTACTTC
TRBJ1-1	TRBD1	13	TRBV15	few	CATSRIQGAWAFF	TGTGCCACCAGCAGGATCCAGGGGGCCTGGGCTTTCTTT
TRBJ1-4	-	14	TRBV12-3/TRBV12-4	-	CASRNRRANEKLFF	TGTGCCAGCAGAAACAGGCGAGCTAATGAAAAACTGTTTTTT
TRBJ1-5	TRBD1	18	TRBV28	many	CASRQIPAGGAGNQPQHF	TGTGCCAGCAGACAAATCCCTGCAGGGGGCGCGGGAAATCAGCCCCAGCATTTT
TRBJ2-7	TRBD1	15	TRBV20-1	many	CSARNSGTGIGEQYF	TGCAGTGCTAGAAATTCCGGGACAGGGATTGGCGAGCAGTACTTC
TRBJ2-7	TRBD2	13	TRBV5-4	-	CASKLAETYEQYF	TGTGCCAGCAAACTAGCGGAGACCTACGAGCAGTACTTC
TRBJ1-2	TRBD1	13	TRBV5-1	many	CASSWGQGGGYTF	TGCGCCAGCAGCTGGGGACAGGGAGGTGGCTACACCTTC
TRBJ2-1	TRBD2	19	TRBV7-9	many	CASSLYRLAGEEVGNEQFF	TGTGCCAGCAGCTTATATAGACTAGCGGGAGAGGAAGTCGGCAATGAGCAGTTCTTC
TRBJ2-7	TRBD1	15	TRBV11-2	-	CASSRTPGQAYEQYF	TGTGCCAGCAGCCGGACACCGGGACAGGCCTACGAGCAGTACTTC
TRBJ2-5	-	14	TRBV4-2	-	CASSQDILGTTKYF	TGTGCCAGCAGCCAAGACATTTTGGGTACTACCAAGTACTTC
TRBJ2-2	-	13	TRBV6-2/TRBV6-3	few	CASRASSTGELFF	TGTGCCAGCAGAGCAAGCAGCACCGGGGAGCTGTTTTTT